The clone carrying this TCR beta chain came up many times. Its matching antigen is unknown. Every donor contributed about 10 milliliters of peripheral blood by blood draw. This sample was taken from a study of blood T cells in healthy people across ages. The V segment lost 2 bases and the J segment 7 bases; nucleotides outside the gene matches: 16. Per the germline V gene, CDR1 is SGHVS and CDR2 is FNYEAQ. This CDR3 comprises 17 residues. Findings of the study overall: Percentage of naive T cells showed a strong correlation with TCR beta diversity. PBMCs that were unsorted prevented a conclusive naive versus antigen-experienced comparison.

A second about 6 to 12 cycle PCR used barcoded and J-beta primers. TCRdb reprocessed the 5' RACE reads via MiXCR and lists one record per CDR3 protein. This repertoire shows roughly 730,000 distinct CDR3 sequences, around three fifths found once; its top ten account for approximately 24%. V gene TRBV7-6 combines with J gene TRBJ2-7; 8 bases line up with TRBD1. This receptor was identified in a man aged 35-49 years in good health. Material: blood. The CDR3: CASSLSRTGGISREQYF. Written as DNA, the CDR3 is TGTGCCAGCAGCTTAAGCAGAACAGGGGGAATTAGTAGGGAGCAGTACTTC.